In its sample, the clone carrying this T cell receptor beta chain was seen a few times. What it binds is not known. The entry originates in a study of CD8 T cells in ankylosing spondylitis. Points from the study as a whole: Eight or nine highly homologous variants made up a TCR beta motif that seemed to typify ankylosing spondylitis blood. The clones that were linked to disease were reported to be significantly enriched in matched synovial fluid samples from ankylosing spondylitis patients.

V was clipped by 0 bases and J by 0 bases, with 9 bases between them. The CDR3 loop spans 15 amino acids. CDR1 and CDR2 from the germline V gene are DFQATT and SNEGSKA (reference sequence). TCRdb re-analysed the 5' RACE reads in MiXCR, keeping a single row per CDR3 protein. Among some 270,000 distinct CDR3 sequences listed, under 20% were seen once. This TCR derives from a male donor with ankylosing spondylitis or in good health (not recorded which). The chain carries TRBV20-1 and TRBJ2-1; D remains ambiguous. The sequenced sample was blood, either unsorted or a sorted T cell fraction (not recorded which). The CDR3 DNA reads TGCAGTGCTAGAGATGTAGGTGGCTCCTACAATGAGCAGTTCTTC. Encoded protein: CSARDVGGSYNEQFF.